These 16 T cell receptor beta chains originate from one sample sequenced in a study of blood T cell repertoires in COVID-19. Repertoires were generated with immunoSEQ multiplex PCR, while TCRdb's copy carries only in-frame clones and drops some. The sample has hundreds of thousands of clones; about 88% are singletons. The specimen was PBMCs or T cells enriched from blood (not recorded which). These receptors originate from a woman aged 55-69 years who had recovered from COVID-19.

Of note for this clone: The sample has other DNA sequences that encode this CDR3 too. The chain is built from TRBV27 and TRBJ1-2; TRBD1 matches 9 bases. Trimming at V came to 2 bases and at J to 8 bases, leaving 3 bases not matched to a gene. The germline V gene has CDR1 MNHEY and CDR2 SMNVEV (reference sequence). The CDR3 has 13 residues. The CDR3 DNA reads as TGTGCCAGCAGTTTAGGTACAGGGGGCGGCTACACCTTC. It yields the protein CASSLGTGGGYTF.

This clone was observed a few times. This rearrangement joins TRBV7-9 to TRBJ2-1; the match to TRBD2 covers 7 bases. The CDR3 length is 14 residues. Germline-derived CDR1 and CDR2 are SEHNR and FQNEAQ (reference sequence). V lost 5 bases to trimming and J lost 5 bases; unmatched junction nucleotides: 6. The CDR3 loop reads CASSPRTSDNEQFF. The DNA of the CDR3 is TGTGCCAGCAGCCCCCGGACTAGTGACAATGAGCAGTTCTTC.

The V call is TRBV29-1, the J call TRBJ1-1, with D perhaps TRBD1 (5 bases). The CDR3 loop spans 14 amino acids. Germline CDR1 SQVTM, CDR2 ANQGSEA. Trimming shortened V by 7 bases and J by 5 bases, and 20 bases separated the two germline ends. The CDR3 spells CSGDPTEGVTEAFF. CDR3 nucleotide sequence: TGCAGCGGTGATCCGACAGAAGGGGTTACTGAAGCTTTCTTT. Full variable domain (outside the CDR3, taken from reference TRBV29-1 and TRBJ1-1): SAVISQKPSRDICQRGTSLTIQCQVDSQVTMMFWYRQQPGQSLTLIATANQGSEATYESGFVIDKFPISRPNLTFSTLTVSNMSPEDSSIYLCSGDPTEGVTEAFFGQGTRLTVV.

This chain joins TRBV18 and TRBJ1-6; TRBD1 matches at 8 bases. V gave up 4 bases and J gave up 6 bases; unmatched junction bases: 5. Germline V gene lookup returns CDR1 KGHSH and CDR2 LQKENI. CDR3 length: 15 residues. CDR3 DNA sequence: TGTGCCAGCTCACTCGACAGGGGTCGTAATTCACCCCTCCACTTT. The encoded protein is CASSLDRGRNSPLHF.

The rearrangement uses TRBV3-1 (or the pseudogene TRBV3-2) and TRBJ1-3; 9 nucleotides agree with TRBD1. The CDR3 spans 15 residues. V lost 3 bases to trimming and J lost 4 bases; unmatched junction nucleotides: 4. From germline, CDR1 is LGHDT and CDR2 YNNKEL (reference sequence). The CDR3 DNA reads as TGTGCCAGCAGCCACGGACAGGGGAGGGGAAACACCATATATTTT. It codes for CASSHGQGRGNTIYF.

The V call is TRBV7-8, the J call TRBJ1-1, with D perhaps TRBD1 (5 bases). V lost 1 base to trimming and J lost 0 bases, with 12 bases between them. The germline CDR1 and CDR2 sequences are SGHVS and FQNEAQ. This CDR3 is 16 amino acids long. The CDR3 protein is CASSLVRGSLNTEAFF. In DNA form, the CDR3 reads TGTGCCAGCAGCTTAGTTAGGGGCAGCCTGAACACTGAAGCTTTCTTT.

This sequence joins TRBV19 and TRBJ2-2; D gene unclear. V gave up 3 bases and J gave up 4 bases, with 12 bases separating them. This CDR3 is built from 15 residues. The V gene's germline CDR1 is LNHDA and CDR2 SQIVND (reference sequence). CDR3 amino acids: CASSIASYLTGELFF. As DNA, the CDR3 is TGTGCCAGTAGTATTGCCTCCTACCTCACCGGGGAGCTGTTTTTT.

V gene TRBV4-1 combines with J gene TRBJ2-3, with 10 bases lining up with TRBD2. The CDR3 is made up of 19 amino acids. The germline V gene has CDR1 MGHRA and CDR2 YSYEKL. J gave up 2 bases and V 4 bases, and 15 bases lay outside the gene matches. Here the CDR3 reads CASSPRATSGVGNTDTQYF. The DNA for the CDR3 is TGCGCCAGCAGCCCAAGGGCAACTAGCGGGGTAGGGAACACAGATACGCAGTATTTT.

V is TRBV7-2 and J is TRBJ1-4; a weak D match, TRBD1 (5 bases). CDR3 length equals 15 residues. Trimming removed 0 bases at V and 8 bases at J, with 13 bases between. CDR1 is SGHTA, CDR2 FQGNSA, per germline. The CDR3 region is CASSLAPGQNEKLFF. The CDR3 DNA follows: TGTGCCAGCAGCTTAGCGCCAGGGCAAAACGAAAAACTGTTTTTT.

The chain uses TRBV6-2 or TRBV6-3 and TRBJ1-6; TRBD1 aligns across 7 bases. Germline V gene lookup returns CDR1 MNHEY and CDR2 SVGEGT. V lost 6 bases and J lost 10; bases outside the gene matches: 9. The CDR3 extends over 14 amino acids. The CDR3 spells CASRPDRVPSPLHF. The CDR3 DNA follows: TGTGCCAGCAGACCTGACAGGGTCCCATCACCCCTCCACTTT.

The chain combines TRBV27 with TRBJ1-4, with 10 bases identical to TRBD1. The germline gives CDR1 MNHEY, CDR2 SMNVEV (reference sequence). This CDR3 has 16 amino acids. Germline trimming cut 1 base from V and 7 bases from J; bases unmatched to any gene: 6. The DNA of the CDR3 is TGTGCCAGCAGTTTATGGGGACAGGGGAAGATTGAAAAACTGTTTTTT. Its translation: CASSLWGQGKIEKLFF.

The chain couples TRBV2 to TRBJ1-4, with a tentative D call TRBD1 (6 bases). The germline gives CDR1 SNHLY, CDR2 FYNNEI. The CDR3 contains 17 residues. Trimming took 3 bases from V and 7 from J, leaving 21 bases between them. The CDR3 loop is CASSDRGIRTLGEKLFF. In DNA, the CDR3 is TGTGCCAGCAGTGATAGGGGGATTCGTACTTTAGGTGAAAAACTGTTTTTT.

Here the CDR3 DNA reads TGCAGCGCTGAGGGGGGGGCGAGGGACTATGGCTACACCTTC. It codes for CSAEGGARDYGYTF. The gene calls are TRBV29-1 and TRBJ1-2; D may be TRBD1 (6 bases). Germline CDR1 and CDR2: SQVTM and ANQGSEA. The CDR3 is made up of 14 amino acids. Deletions cut 7 bases from V and 3 bases from J, with 18 bases between. Full variable domain (rest looked up from reference TRBV29-1 and TRBJ1-2): SAVISQKPSRDICQRGTSLTIQCQVDSQVTMMFWYRQQPGQSLTLIATANQGSEATYESGFVIDKFPISRPNLTFSTLTVSNMSPEDSSIYLCSAEGGARDYGYTFGSGTRLTVV.

This clone was detected only once. J is TRBJ2-3 and V is TRBV4-1; 8 nucleotides agree with TRBD2. V was pared by 4 bases and J by 3 bases, with 9 bases of the junction left unmatched. The length of the CDR3 is 16 residues. The germline V gene has CDR1 MGHRA and CDR2 YSYEKL. The CDR3 sequence is CASSPLGGGTTDTQYF. Written as DNA, the CDR3 is TGCGCCAGCAGCCCGCTCGGGGGGGGCACTACAGATACGCAGTATTTT.

The chain employs TRBV5-1 and TRBJ1-1, with D perhaps TRBD1 (5 bases). Per the germline V gene, CDR1 is SGHRS and CDR2 is YFSETQ. CDR3 size: 17 residues. Trimming took off 4 bases at V and 1 base at J, with 20 bases between the two ends. The CDR3: CASSLSPPQGTNTEAFF. CDR3 DNA sequence: TGCGCCAGCAGCCTTAGCCCCCCGCAGGGTACGAACACTGAAGCTTTCTTT.

The chain couples TRBV9 to TRBJ2-4, with 12 nucleotides matching TRBD2. Germline CDR1 reads SGDLS; CDR2 reads YYNGEE. V lost 2 bases, J lost 6 bases, and 6 bases stayed unmatched. The CDR3 has 16 amino acids. The CDR3 is CASSVGTSGGLNIQYF. CDR3 bases: TGTGCCAGCAGCGTCGGAACTAGCGGGGGGCTAAACATTCAGTACTTC.